The 15 T cell receptor beta chains below were found in one sample sequenced in a study of cytomegalovirus exposure and HLA in healthy donors. The PCR employed 60 Vbeta primers together with 13 Jbeta primers. Data came from immunoSEQ multiplex PCR; TCRdb stores just in-frame clones and leaves some out. The sample lists over 150,000 clones, about four fifths seen once, with 0.098% in the top ten. Sequenced: PBMCs. The receptors derive from a boy aged 2 to 9 in good health and CMV-seronegative.

The chain has TRBV10-3 and TRBJ2-5; 7 nucleotides line up with TRBD1. V dropped 11 bases and J dropped 5; count of bases not matched to a gene: 11. Germline V lookup: CDR1 ENHRY, CDR2 SYGVKD. The CDR3 runs to 13 residues. CDR3 amino acids: CASPQGTMETQYF. As DNA, the CDR3 is TGTGCCTCCCCACAGGGGACCATGGAGACCCAGTACTTC.

This chain uses TRBV4-3 with TRBJ1-1; perhaps TRBD1 as D (5 bases). V lost 4 bases and J 6 bases, leaving 27 bases between the germline ends. Germline CDR1 and CDR2: LGHNA and YSLEER. The CDR3 length is 18 residues. The CDR3 nucleotides are TGCGCCAGCAGCCCCCAGACCCTCCCTTGGCAGGGTTTGGCTGAAGCTTTCTTT. Amino acid sequence: CASSPQTLPWQGLAEAFF.

The chain is built from TRBV12-5 and TRBJ1-6; 8 bases are shared with TRBD1. CDR1 LGHNT and CDR2 FRNRAP come from the germline V gene. V shed 1 base and J 9 bases; nucleotides not matched to a gene: 5. There are 15 residues in the CDR3. CDR3 protein: CASGLGQGLISPLHF. DNA of the CDR3: TGTGCTAGTGGTTTGGGACAGGGGTTGATTTCACCCCTCCACTTT. Full variable domain (remainder filled in from reference TRBV12-5 and TRBJ1-6): DARVTQTPRHKVTEMGQEVTMRCQPILGHNTVFWYRQTMMQGLELLAYFRNRAPLDDSGMPKDRFSAEMPDATLATLKIQPSEPRDSAVYFCASGLGQGLISPLHFGNGTRLTVT.

The rearrangement uses TRBV13 and TRBJ1-3; no definite D call. Germline CDR1 PRHDT, CDR2 FYEKMQ (reference sequence). This CDR3 comprises 17 residues. Deletions cut 5 bases from V and 0 bases from J, with 17 bases between. The CDR3 DNA sequence: TGTGCCAGCAGCGGCGGCCTGAGATACATCTCTGGAAACACCATATATTTT. Translating gives CASSGGLRYISGNTIYF.

The rearrangement links TRBV9 to TRBJ1-2; maybe TRBD1 (6 bases). The CDR3 has 14 amino acids. CDR1 SGDLS and CDR2 YYNGEE come from the germline V gene. Trimming pared 0 bases from V and 8 bases from J, leaving 14 bases between. Here the CDR3 reads CASSVDQGPWGYTF. In nucleotides, the CDR3 is TGTGCCAGCAGCGTAGATCAGGGGCCCTGGGGCTACACCTTC.

The V and J genes are TRBV7-9 and TRBJ1-3, with D perhaps matching TRBD1 (6 bases). Trimming removed 5 bases from V and 0 bases from J, with 11 bases in between. The CDR3 runs 15 residues. Germline V gene lookup returns CDR1 SEHNR and CDR2 FQNEAQ (reference sequence). CDR3 amino acids: CASSLGQSSGNTIYF. The CDR3 DNA follows: TGTGCCAGCAGCCTCGGACAGAGCTCTGGAAACACCATATATTTT.

V and J are TRBV5-1 and TRBJ1-1, with D perhaps TRBD1 (6 bases). CDR1 is SGHRS, CDR2 YFSETQ, per germline. The CDR3 is 13 residues long. V lost 4 bases to trimming and J lost 3 bases, with 10 bases between them. The CDR3 DNA is TGCGCCAGCAGCACCAGGGGTGACACTGAAGCTTTCTTT. Translated, it gives CASSTRGDTEAFF.

V and J are TRBV27 and TRBJ2-7; the match to TRBD1 covers 7 bases. CDR1 is MNHEY, CDR2 SMNVEV, per germline (reference sequence). J was trimmed by 4 bases and V by 5 bases; bases with no gene match: 11. The CDR3 contains 15 residues. The CDR3 DNA reads TGTGCCAGCAGTCCTATCCCGGGACAGCGTTACGAGCAGTACTTC. It codes for CASSPIPGQRYEQYF.

This rearrangement joins TRBV7-2 to TRBJ2-7, with 8 bases aligning to TRBD1. Germline V gene data show CDR1 as SGHTA and CDR2 as FQGNSA. V shed 1 base, J shed 6 bases, and the junction held 8 bases outside the gene matches. CDR3 length equals 15 residues. The CDR3 sequence is CASSLGPYRGSEQYF. For the CDR3, the DNA is TGTGCCAGCAGCTTAGGGCCTTACAGGGGGAGCGAGCAGTACTTC.

This clone was counted once. The rearrangement joins TRBV18 to TRBJ2-3, with 9 bases that match TRBD1. The CDR3 has 16 amino acids. The junction had 9 bases not matched to a gene; V was cut back by 3 bases and J by 5 bases. Germline V CDR1 and CDR2: KGHSH, LQKENI. The CDR3 DNA sequence: TGTGCCAGCTCACCTGCTGGGGACAGGGTAATAGATACGCAGTATTTT. Protein sequence: CASSPAGDRVIDTQYF.

This clone appeared once. The chain recombines TRBV6-1 with TRBJ2-7; D is uncertain. There are 11 residues in the CDR3. V was trimmed by 8 bases and J by 12 bases, leaving 17 bases between them. Germline lookup yields CDR1 MNHNS and CDR2 SASEGT. CDR3 region: CASSRPPGRYF. DNA for the CDR3: TGTGCCAGCTCGAGGCCACCTGGTCGGTACTTC.

In nucleotides, the CDR3 is TGTGCCAGCAGGCCGCAGGGTTCAGTGGTTCAGCCCCAGCATTTT. It encodes CASRPQGSVVQPQHF. The rearrangement joins TRBV6-5 to TRBJ1-5, with D perhaps matching TRBD1 (5 bases). The CDR3 totals 15 residues. Germline V gene sequence: CDR1 MNHEY, CDR2 SVGAGI. Deletions cut 6 bases from V and 6 bases from J, with 18 bases between.

The rearrangement uses TRBV19 and TRBJ1-2, with TRBD1 matching 11 bases. The CDR3 runs 14 residues. Unmatched junction bases numbered 1, after V lost 4 bases and J lost 3 bases. Germline V CDR1 and CDR2: LNHDA, SQIVND (reference sequence). The CDR3 DNA sequence: TGTGCCAGTAGTAGGACAGGGGGCGACTATGGCTACACCTTC. It codes for CASSRTGGDYGYTF.

CDR3 loop: CASSSSLPGQGREEQFF. CDR3 nucleotide sequence: TGTGCCAGCAGCTCCTCGCTTCCGGGACAGGGTAGGGAAGAGCAGTTCTTC. The V call is TRBV11-3, the J call TRBJ2-1; 9 bases map to TRBD1. Trimming at V came to 4 bases and at J to 10 bases, leaving 17 bases not matched to a gene. This CDR3 has 17 residues. Germline-derived CDR1 and CDR2 are SGHNT and YENEEA.

J is TRBJ2-3 and V is TRBV5-6; 10 bases agree with TRBD2. Germline CDR1 and CDR2: SGHDT and YYEEEE. V was pared by 4 bases and J by 2 bases, with 10 bases of the junction left unmatched. The CDR3 extends over 17 amino acids. The CDR3: CASSPDFSGGSTDTQYF. CDR3 coding DNA: TGTGCCAGCAGCCCAGATTTTAGCGGGGGGTCCACAGATACGCAGTATTTT.